The present entry profiles one T cell receptor (beta chain) with its context. Trimming left V 8 bases short and J 8 bases short, with 12 bases between. The germline V gene encodes CDR1 MNHEY and CDR2 SMNVEV (reference sequence). This CDR3 is built from 12 residues. Participants comprised healthy donors of bone marrow. The data derive from a study of cytomegalovirus exposure and HLA in healthy donors. PCR was performed using 60 Vbeta and 13 Jbeta primers. The table came from immunoSEQ multiplex PCR; TCRdb's copy has only in-frame clones and leaves some out. This repertoire shows just over 150,000 clones, about 76% found once; its top ten account for roughly 2%.

The sequence was obtained from a female donor in good health and CMV-seronegative. The sequencing sample was made of PBMCs. V usage is TRBV27 and J usage is TRBJ1-4; D is uncertain. In DNA, the CDR3 is TGTGCCAGCCCTACCCGGGAGGAAAAACTGTTTTTT. Protein sequence: CASPTREEKLFF.